One sample yielded the 22 T cell receptor beta chains listed below, sequenced in a study of regulatory T cells in long-lasting Graves disease. Time point given: persistent/refractory GD, antithyroid drugs over 5 years with positive TRAb. Generation of the TCR library employed RNA extracted from PBMCs. Combining iRepertoire HTBI primers with Arm-PCR of CDR3 regions, the authors built TCR beta libraries. TCRdb used MiXCR to reprocess the multiplex PCR reads, holding one entry per CDR3 protein. In the table there are 400,000 to 600,000 distinct CDR3 sequences, roughly 21% of which are singletons. The material was peripheral blood mononuclear cells (PBMCs), obtained when the disease was refractory, from a patient treated with antithyroid drugs. The receptors were gathered from a female donor with Graves disease.

In its sample, this clonotype was seen many times. The chain uses TRBV28 and TRBJ2-5; perhaps TRBD1 as D (5 bases). The germline V gene has CDR1 MDHEN and CDR2 SYDVKM. The V and J ends lost 1 base and 5 bases respectively, with 14 bases between them. The CDR3 loop spans 15 amino acids. CDR3 amino acids: CASSLSSAGQETQYF. The CDR3 DNA reads TGTGCCAGCAGTTTATCCAGCGCAGGGCAGGAGACCCAGTACTTC.

J is TRBJ2-7 and V is TRBV5-6; a weak D match, TRBD2 (6 bases). V was trimmed by 7 bases and J by 2 bases, leaving 16 bases between them. CDR3 length equals 14 residues. The germline V gene has CDR1 SGHDT and CDR2 YYEEEE. CDR3 bases: TGTGCCAGCTCCGTCCGGGACTCAGCCTACGAGCAGTACTTC. This encodes CASSVRDSAYEQYF.

V is TRBV6-1 and J is TRBJ2-4, with D possibly being TRBD1 (5 bases). The V end was cut by 8 bases, the J end by 1 base, with 12 bases between. The CDR3 is 14 amino acids. In germline, CDR1 is MNHNS, CDR2 SASEGT. CDR3 nucleotide sequence: TGTGCCAGCGGCTTGAAGGGGGCCAAAAACATTCAGTACTTC. The encoded protein is CASGLKGAKNIQYF.

This clonotype came up a few times. V and J are TRBV18 and TRBJ2-7, with 8 bases aligning to TRBD1. The junction had 7 bases not matched to a gene; V was cut back by 4 bases and J by 2 bases. Germline V gene sequence: CDR1 KGHSH, CDR2 LQKENI. There are 15 residues in the CDR3. CDR3 protein: CASSRQGTVTYEQYF. CDR3 bases: TGTGCCAGCTCACGACAGGGGACCGTAACCTACGAGCAGTACTTC. Looking up the rest from reference TRBV18 and TRBJ2-7 gives the full variable domain: NAGVMQNPRHLVRRRGQEARLRCSPMKGHSHVYWYRQLPEEGLKFMVYLQKENIIDESGMPKERFSAEFPKEGPSILRIQQVVRGDSAAYFCASSRQGTVTYEQYFGPGTRLTVT.

A few counts support this clonotype. The rearrangement links TRBV5-1 to TRBJ1-2, with 8 bases fitting TRBD1. After removal of 4 bases from V and 8 bases from J, the junction contained 7 bases not matched to a gene. CDR3 length: 13 residues. Germline values: CDR1 SGHRS, CDR2 YFSETQ. Written as DNA, the CDR3 is TGCGCCAGCAGCCAGGACAGGGTCGGCGGCTACACCTTC. Protein: CASSQDRVGGYTF. The whole variable domain, filled in from reference TRBV5-1 and TRBJ1-2, reads KAGVTQTPRYLIKTRGQQVTLSCSPISGHRSVSWYQQTPGQGLQFLFEYFSETQRNKGNFPGRFSGRQFSNSRSEMNVSTLELGDSALYLCASSQDRVGGYTFGSGTRLTVV.

The sample holds many counts of this clonotype. The gene calls are TRBV14 and TRBJ2-5, with D possibly TRBD1 on 6 matching bases. Germline V lookup: CDR1 SGHDN, CDR2 FVKESK. The V end lost 4 bases, the J end lost 3 bases, and 15 bases lay between the germline ends. This CDR3 is 15 amino acids long. CDR3 nucleotide sequence: TGTGCCAGCAGCCCGACAGGTATAAGGGAAGAGACCCAGTACTTC. Encoded protein: CASSPTGIREETQYF.

This clonotype has at least ten counts. The V call is TRBV2, the J call TRBJ2-5; possibly TRBD2 for D (6 bases). Between the trimmed V and J ends, which lost 7 bases and 2 bases, there was a span of 11 bases. The CDR3 covers 13 residues. Per the germline V gene, CDR1 is SNHLY and CDR2 is FYNNEI. The CDR3 loop reads CASTPGEQETQYF. For the CDR3, the DNA is TGTGCCAGCACCCCGGGGGAACAAGAGACCCAGTACTTC.

Ten or more counts support this clonotype. J is TRBJ2-2 and V is TRBV29-1; TRBD2 matches at 8 bases. The CDR3 has 15 residues. Germline V CDR1 and CDR2: SQVTM, ANQGSEA. The V and J ends lost 6 bases and 1 base, in that order; junction bases with no gene match: 7. The CDR3 nucleotides are TGCAGCGTGGACACCGGGACTAGGAACACCGGGGAGCTGTTTTTT. It codes for CSVDTGTRNTGELFF.

V is TRBV12-3 or TRBV12-4 and J is TRBJ2-3; 8 bases are a match to TRBD1. J gave up 3 bases and V 6 bases, and 8 bases lay outside the gene matches. The CDR3 spans 15 residues. The CDR3 DNA is TGTGCCAGCAGCCCCGGGACAGGACTTACAGATACGCAGTATTTT. Amino acids: CASSPGTGLTDTQYF.

The CDR3 nucleotides are TGCAGTGCTTTAAGGACTAGCGGGATTACCTACGAGCAGTACTTC. Protein product: CSALRTSGITYEQYF. The chain uses TRBV20-1 and TRBJ2-7, with 12 positions matching TRBD2. In germline, CDR1 is DFQATT, CDR2 SNEGSKA (reference sequence). CDR3 length: 15 residues. The V gene end was trimmed by 5 bases and the J gene end by 2 bases; junction bases not matched to a gene: 7.

This clonotype was recorded a few times. The chain combines TRBV28 with TRBJ1-3, with TRBD1 identical over 11 bases. This CDR3 has 15 residues. The ends lost 6 bases at V and 3 bases at J; junction bases unmatched: 4. The germline V gene encodes CDR1 MDHEN and CDR2 SYDVKM. The CDR3 here is CASRRTGGGGNTIYF. The CDR3 nucleotides are TGTGCCAGCAGGAGGACAGGGGGCGGTGGAAACACCATATATTTT.

This clonotype was counted ten times or more. J is TRBJ1-4 and V is TRBV12-3 or TRBV12-4, with a weak D call TRBD1 (6 bases). The ends were cut back, 5 bases at V and 0 bases at J, with 13 bases in the middle. The CDR3 has 16 amino acids. As DNA, the CDR3 is TGTGCCAGCAGTATGGACAGAGCAGCAACTAATGAAAAACTGTTTTTT. As protein: CASSMDRAATNEKLFF.

This clonotype was observed a handful of times. The chain uses TRBV19 and TRBJ1-1; TRBD1 agrees at 9 bases. The V segment lost 5 bases and the J segment 1 base; nucleotides outside the gene matches: 11. Germline V gives CDR1 LNHDA, CDR2 SQIVND (reference sequence). This CDR3 region has 17 residues. The CDR3 bases are TGTGCCAGTAGTCCCCTGGACAGGGGCCAGGGGAACACTGAAGCTTTCTTT. Its protein is CASSPLDRGQGNTEAFF.

The V gene is TRBV12-3 or TRBV12-4, the J gene TRBJ1-5, with D perhaps TRBD1 (5 bases). The V gene lost 3 bases and the J gene lost 5 bases, with 20 bases spanning the gap. CDR3 length equals 17 residues. CDR3 region: CASSFQGLVLGDQPQHF. The CDR3 DNA is TGTGCCAGCAGTTTTCAGGGTTTGGTGTTGGGCGATCAGCCCCAGCATTTT.

This clonotype was counted many times. DNA for the CDR3: TGTGCCAGCAGCAGTAGCGAAGCCAAAAACATTCAGTACTTC. Protein sequence: CASSSSEAKNIQYF. V usage is TRBV2 and J usage is TRBJ2-4; D is possibly TRBD2 (5 bases). Germline V gene sequence: CDR1 SNHLY, CDR2 FYNNEI. The CDR3 covers 14 residues. Trimming took off 6 bases at V and 0 bases at J, with 9 bases between the two ends.

This clonotype was observed a few times. This chain uses TRBV24-1 with TRBJ1-2; 7 bases map to TRBD1. The CDR3 sequence is 18 residues long. J gave up 1 base and V 5 bases, and 15 bases lay outside the gene matches. Germline V gene lookup returns CDR1 KGHDR and CDR2 SFDVKD. DNA of the CDR3: TGTGCCACCAGTGGCCCCGGGACAGTCGGGAGCCTTAACTATGGCTACACCTTC. Translation gives CATSGPGTVGSLNYGYTF.

This clonotype was seen at least ten times. The chain has TRBV2 and TRBJ1-1; D is unclear. Germline CDR1 SNHLY, CDR2 FYNNEI. V lost 8 bases to trimming and J lost 2 bases, with 6 bases between them. The CDR3 has 11 amino acids. The CDR3: CASVKNTEAFF. For the CDR3, the DNA is TGTGCCAGCGTAAAAAACACTGAAGCTTTCTTT.

The rearrangement joins TRBV24-1 to TRBJ2-7; tentatively, D is TRBD1 or TRBD2 (5 bases each). Trimming stripped 5 bases from V and 0 bases from J, with 16 bases between. This CDR3 comprises 16 residues. Germline CDR1 and CDR2: KGHDR and SFDVKD. The CDR3 nucleotides are TGTGCCACCAGTGCCCAACGGGACCCCCGCTCCTACGAGCAGTACTTC. This codes for CATSAQRDPRSYEQYF.

This clonotype was observed many times. The rearrangement joins TRBV6-5 to TRBJ1-1; D uncertain. The CDR3 has 14 residues. Germline loops: CDR1 MNHEY, CDR2 SVGAGI. Trimming pared 1 base from V and 4 bases from J, leaving 10 bases between. CDR3 region: CASSYYGSGTEAFF. The CDR3 DNA reads TGTGCCAGCAGTTACTACGGGTCGGGCACTGAAGCTTTCTTT.

The V gene is TRBV7-9, the J gene TRBJ2-7; 7 nucleotides align to TRBD1. V shed 4 bases and J 0 bases; nucleotides not matched to a gene: 6. The CDR3 length is 15 residues. CDR1 and CDR2 from the germline V gene are SEHNR and FQNEAQ (reference sequence). In DNA form, the CDR3 reads TGTGCCAGCAGCTCCTCGAGGGACAGCTCCTACGAGCAGTACTTC. This codes for CASSSSRDSSYEQYF.

This clonotype was observed a few times. The rearrangement links TRBV19 to TRBJ1-2, with D possibly being TRBD1 (5 bases). Germline V CDR1 and CDR2: LNHDA, SQIVND (reference sequence). The CDR3 totals 13 residues. Between the trimmed V and J ends, which lost 5 bases and 4 bases, there was a span of 11 bases. The CDR3 DNA follows: TGTGCCAGTAGTCTCAGACAGTCCTATGGCTACACCTTC. Translated, it gives CASSLRQSYGYTF.

This clonotype appeared many times. The chain combines TRBV24-1 with TRBJ1-4, with 7 bases that match TRBD1. Germline CDR1 is KGHDR and CDR2 is SFDVKD. V shed 3 bases and J 6 bases; nucleotides not matched to a gene: 6. This CDR3 has 15 residues. The CDR3 DNA reads TGTGCCACCAGTGATCCGACAGGGAGCGATGAAAAACTGTTTTTT. Its translation is CATSDPTGSDEKLFF.